This T cell receptor beta chain appears in the sequencing data of a study of T cells in Graves' hyperthyroidism and ophthalmopathy. The length of the CDR3 is 11 residues. V lost 6 bases to trimming and J lost 7 bases, with 10 bases between them. CDR1 is SEHNR, CDR2 FQNEAQ, per germline (reference sequence). Template material for amplifying TCR beta CDR3 regions consisted of RNA transcripts. Researchers ran a first-round RT-PCR on the TCR CDR3 using the HTBI primer set. A single record per CDR3 protein comes from TCRdb applying MiXCR to the multiplex PCR reads. The repertoire holds some 600,000 distinct CDR3 sequences, with more than 45% as singletons. This clonotype was detected ten times or more.

The sequenced sample consisted of peripheral blood or thyroid tissue (not recorded which). This TCR derives from a woman aged 18-30 years with Graves' hyperthyroidism. The chain links TRBV7-9 to TRBJ2-7; the D is unclear. The CDR3 protein is CASSYHREQYF. As DNA, the CDR3 is TGTGCCAGCAGTTATCACCGGGAGCAGTACTTC.